This TCR beta chain was found in a study of shared clonotypes between healthy human individuals (dated by TCRdb to 2019 to 2021). Broadly, across the study: A couple of women and a few men aged 18 to 49 years were included in the cohort. Leukapheresis yielded between about 0.9 and 9.5 billion PBMCs per donor. Different laboratories and diverse techniques were used to prepare libraries and sequence TCR repertoires, to increase sequencing depth and limit assay-specific biases. To estimate repertoire size and how much clonotypes are shared between individuals, the study performed deep sequencing of blood TCR repertoires from five healthy adults. Per donor, three plates each were used for CD4 naive and CD4 memory, two for CD8 naive, and one for CD8 memory. Study-wide findings and limitations: Because the study included only a small number of donors, the genetic and exposure-history diversity represented was limited. Higher generation probabilities were observed for clonotypes shared by all four sorted-subset donors than for non-shared clonotypes. Estimated clonotype richness was generally larger for naive than for memory subsets. Sampling was restricted to blood, and TCR repertoires in tissue are likely to differ from TCR repertoires in blood. Pairwise subsampling indicated that sequencing depth was expected to affect the degree of clonotype sharing among donors. Roughly 5% of naive CD4, 3.5% of naive CD8, 2.3% of memory CD4, and more than 0.35% of memory CD8 clonotypes were shared across a few donors. Incomplete sequencing was indicated by rarefaction of sorted-subset datasets, despite the large sequencing depth.

Healthy HIV-negative adults with no recently reported acute infections or vaccinations were included as donors. Only Caucasian adults living in Nashville, Tennessee, USA were represented among the donors. Magnetic negative selection was used to enrich CD4+ T cells, after which naive cells were positively selected on CD45RA and the negative fraction became the memory subset. After blood collection by leukapheresis, PBMCs were isolated using Ficoll-Histopaque density gradient centrifugation and then cryopreserved in the vapor phase of liquid nitrogen. Analytical flow cytometry was used to check the purity and quantity of each magnetically sorted T cell population. Genomic DNA was isolated from every sorted fraction and measured by UV absorbance on a Nanodrop 2000c. Using the deep immunoSEQ assay, multiplex PCR amplified TCR CDR3 regions from genomic DNA. Genomic DNA extracted from each cell subset was distributed evenly over all wells of several immunoSEQ 96-well plates, and each plate served as one replicate. For sorted subsets, each replicate PCR was loaded with 150 to 250 ng genomic DNA, equivalent to 30,000 or so T cell genomes. The purified libraries were quantified using a Qubit 3.0 fluorometer, sized with a Bioanalyzer 2100, and then quantified again using the KAPA Library Quantification kit. A separate single-read 150-cycle Illumina NextSeq 550 flow cell was used to sequence each immunoSEQ 96-well plate. The paper's data handling went like this. Because the immunoSEQ output held only junctional sequences and lacked quality scores, the filtering could not match the filtering applied to full-length reads. To assign V/J genes and CDR3, sequences were annotated against IMGT germline references using PyIR, a Python wrapper for IgBLAST v1.9. Any read was removed if the V/J assignment was weak (E-value above 1e-6), the CDR3 was missing, or the read contained stop codons, out-of-frame junctions, or ambiguous translated residues. V3J clonotypes were defined by identical inferred V gene, J gene, and CDR3 amino acid sequence. To compute the percentage overlap between repertoires, the number of shared unique clonotypes was divided by the size of the smaller repertoire. Richness of each repertoire was evaluated using RTK rarefaction, the Chao1 estimator, and Recon v2.1 estimates of unobserved clonotypes. Generation probabilities were computed with OLGA for all TCRbeta clonotypes obtained by the gDNA method from four donors. TCRdb carries this immuneACCESS record with in-frame sequences only. Its versions omit some clonotypes, under half of them owing to an unresolved V gene in the studies checked, with the rest unexplained. Clone size and V and J calls were adopted from that table, with D and trimming inferred from the DNA. Across this sample there are 650,000 to 750,000 clones, with about two thirds seen only once. Less than 2% of the sample comes from the top ten.

Trimming leaves V shorter by 8 bases and J shorter by 2 bases, with the junction holding 6 bases beyond the gene matches. CDR1 is given as SGHTA and CDR2 as FQGNSA, both from the germline V gene. The CDR3 contains 14 residues, cysteine and phenylalanine counted. Kept here is only the CDR3 DNA, which spans 42 bases and is read in frame from base 1. The table lists this clone with a few counts. The target of this receptor is not known. No base-level quality is on record; no much larger clone is a single base apart. The sample was memory CD4+ T cells sorted from blood. The label giving this sample's cell subset or site can be read as: CD45RA-negative fraction. The sequence joins TRBV7-2 to TRBJ2-3; TRBD1 fits 8 bases in the junction. The receptor comes from a woman aged 25 to 45 in good health. The CDR3 sequence is CASGKGQVTDTQYF. The bases are TGTGCCAGCGGAAAGGGACAGGTCACAGATACGCAGTATTTT.